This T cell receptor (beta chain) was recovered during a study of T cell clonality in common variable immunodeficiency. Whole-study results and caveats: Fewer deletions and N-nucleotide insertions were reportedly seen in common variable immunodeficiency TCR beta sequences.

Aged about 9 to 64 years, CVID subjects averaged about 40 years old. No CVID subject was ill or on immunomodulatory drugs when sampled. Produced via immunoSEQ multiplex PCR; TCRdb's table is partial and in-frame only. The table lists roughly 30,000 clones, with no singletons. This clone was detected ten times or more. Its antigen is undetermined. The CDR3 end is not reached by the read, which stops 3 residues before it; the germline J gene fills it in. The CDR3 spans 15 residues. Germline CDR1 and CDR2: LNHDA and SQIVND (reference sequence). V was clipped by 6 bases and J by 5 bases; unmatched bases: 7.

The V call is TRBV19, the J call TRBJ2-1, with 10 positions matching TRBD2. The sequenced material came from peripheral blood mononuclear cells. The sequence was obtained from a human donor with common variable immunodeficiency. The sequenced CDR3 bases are TGTGCCAGTAGCCAGGGACTAGCGTACAACAATGAG. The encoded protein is CASSQGLAYNNE. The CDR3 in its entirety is CASSQGLAYNNEQFF.